The clone carrying this T cell receptor beta chain was seen at least ten times. TCRdb re-called the 5' RACE reads through MiXCR, storing one row per CDR3 protein. The data contain over 350,000 distinct CDR3 sequences, roughly 15% of them singletons. This CDR3 is built from 14 residues. Trimming cost V 3 bases and J 5 bases; bases outside gene matches: 7. The data are from a study of T-cell memory formation after mild COVID-19. Study context: Clusters of TCRs were largely donor specific.

The sequence was obtained from a man younger than 30 who had mild COVID-19 (a few samples of this study predate the infection). Cell type and time point are not known. This rearrangement joins TRBV12-3 or TRBV12-4 to TRBJ2-7; 7 bases map to TRBD1. Source material: PBMCs or a T cell subset sorted from them (not recorded which). Written as DNA, the CDR3 is TGTGCCAGCAGTTTGGACAGGTACGGTCACGAGCAGTACGTC. The encoded protein is CASSLDRYGHEQYV.